This TCR beta chain was captured by sequencing in a study of PD-1 blockade in classical Hodgkin lymphoma. Notes on the study in general: Undefined causes, possibly disease activity or prior therapy, underlie the repertoire differences. While CD8+ TCR diversity did not rise significantly by C4D1, CD4+ TCR diversity did. Among the patients, those starting nivolumab under 1 year after ASCT were excluded.

Sequenced by immunoSEQ multiplex PCR; TCRdb stores in-frame clones only, minus some. The sample lists approximately 44,000 clones, 60% to 75% occurring once. A note on this clone: Its specificity is not known.

Germline lookup yields CDR1 MNHNY and CDR2 SVGAGI (reference sequence). This CDR3 comprises 13 residues. V was shortened by 6 bases and J by 3 bases, with 12 bases between the two germline ends. Time point reported: cycle 4 day 1 (C4D1), after about 6 weeks of nivolumab. Patients all relapsed after autologous stem cell transplantation, and there was variation in brentuximab vedotin exposure. This sequence joins TRBV6-6 and TRBJ2-7; D call uncertain. Specimen: peripheral blood mononuclear cells (PBMCs), collected before the fourth cycle of nivolumab. The TCR sequence derives from a human donor with classical Hodgkin lymphoma. CDR3 sequence reads: CASRSQELYEQYF. The CDR3 nucleotides are TGTGCCAGCAGGTCTCAGGAACTCTACGAGCAGTACTTC.